This TCR beta chain derives from a study of spatial heterogeneity in lung cancer. Study-wide context: Alpha-chain sequences were consistently detected in smaller numbers than beta-chain sequences.

The CDR3 totals 14 residues. Trimming removed 4 bases at V and 8 bases at J, with 14 bases between. The germline V gene encodes CDR1 MGHDK and CDR2 SYGVNS. Documented time point: sample taken at primary tumor resection. Single TCR cDNA molecules each had their own unique molecular identifier. Each CDR3 protein gets one entry after TCRdb re-called the 5' RACE reads with MiXCR. The table shows 20,000 to 25,000 distinct CDR3 sequences, with roughly 8.3% occurring only once. Whole-study findings and limits: Expanded intratumoral alpha and beta TCR counts tracked tumor mutation counts.

Remarks on this clonotype: The antigen remains unidentified.

This specimen consisted of lung tumor tissue, obtained at surgery. This receptor was identified in a male donor with early-stage non-small cell lung cancer. This rearrangement joins TRBV25-1 to TRBJ1-4; TRBD1 might be the D (5 bases). CDR3 in amino acids: CASSALDRAEKLFF. The CDR3 DNA is TGTGCCAGCAGTGCCCTTGACAGAGCAGAAAAACTGTTTTTT.